The 13 T cell receptor beta chains presented below share a single source sample, sequenced in a study of blood T cell repertoires in COVID-19. The table came from immunoSEQ multiplex PCR; TCRdb's copy has only in-frame clones and leaves some out. The data show about 270,000 clones, over 85% seen once. Sequencing was done on a sample of PBMCs or T cells enriched from blood (not recorded which). These receptors were collected from a woman in her sixties who had recovered from COVID-19.

The rearrangement links TRBV15 to TRBJ2-7; 7 positions match TRBD2. Germline V gene data show CDR1 as LNHNV and CDR2 as YYDKDF (reference sequence). With V trimmed by 0 bases and J by 3 bases, 5 bases remained unmatched. CDR3 length: 15 residues. CDR3: CATSRDASGRYEQYF. The CDR3 DNA reads TGTGCCACCAGCAGAGATGCTAGCGGACGCTACGAGCAGTACTTC.

The gene calls are TRBV28 and TRBJ2-7; possible D gene TRBD1, 5 bases. The ends were cut back, 6 bases at V and 2 bases at J, with 14 bases in the middle. Germline CDR1 and CDR2: MDHEN and SYDVKM. The CDR3 has 14 amino acids. The CDR3 loop is CASSLTGPAYEQYF. The CDR3 DNA follows: TGTGCCAGCAGCCTTACAGGACCTGCCTACGAGCAGTACTTC.

The chain recombines TRBV23-1 with TRBJ2-7; D unresolved. TRBV23-1 is annotated as an ORF whose role is uncertain. Between the trimmed V and J ends, which lost 11 bases and 1 base, there was a span of 12 bases. There are 12 residues in the CDR3. The CDR3 loop reads CAAPRISYEQYF. The CDR3 DNA follows: TGCGCCGCCCCCAGAATTTCCTACGAGCAGTACTTC.

The chain recombines TRBV24-1 with TRBJ1-2; weak D call: TRBD1 (6 bases). Deletions cut 3 bases from V and 6 bases from J, with 19 bases between. The CDR3 is made up of 16 amino acids. Germline CDR1 is KGHDR and CDR2 is SFDVKD. The CDR3: CATSDRGGGVGDGYTF. CDR3 in DNA: TGTGCCACCAGTGATAGGGGGGGAGGGGTAGGCGATGGCTACACCTTC.

There are a few counts of this clone. The gene calls are TRBV5-1 and TRBJ1-2, with 7 bases matching TRBD1. The germline V gene has CDR1 SGHRS and CDR2 YFSETQ. CDR3 length: 14 residues. Trimming at V came to 4 bases and at J to 5 bases, leaving 8 bases not matched to a gene. The DNA for the CDR3 is TGCGCCAGCAGCCTAACACAGGGGTGGTATGGCTACACCTTC. This codes for CASSLTQGWYGYTF. Variable domain in full (rest from reference TRBV5-1 and TRBJ1-2): KAGVTQTPRYLIKTRGQQVTLSCSPISGHRSVSWYQQTPGQGLQFLFEYFSETQRNKGNFPGRFSGRQFSNSRSEMNVSTLELGDSALYLCASSLTQGWYGYTFGSGTRLTVV.

This clone occurred once. The genes are TRBV5-1 and TRBJ2-7, with a possible D match to TRBD1 (6 bases). Trimming shortened V by 4 bases and J by 7 bases, and 15 bases separated the two germline ends. The CDR3 loop spans 13 amino acids. Germline V CDR1 and CDR2: SGHRS, YFSETQ. CDR3 sequence (DNA): TGCGCCAGCAGCGATTCTCGGACAGAGGAGCAGTACTTC. Protein sequence: CASSDSRTEEQYF.

V usage is TRBV7-2 and J usage is TRBJ1-2; 8 bases agree with TRBD1. Germline CDR1 is SGHTA and CDR2 is FQGNSA. The CDR3 loop spans 19 amino acids. V trimming: 0 bases; J trimming: 2 bases; junction bases outside the gene matches: 14. The CDR3 sequence is CASSLASGRGTGANYGYTF. As DNA, the CDR3 is TGTGCCAGCAGCTTAGCGAGTGGCAGGGGGACAGGTGCCAACTATGGCTACACCTTC.

This rearrangement joins TRBV1 to TRBJ1-5; the table assigns TRBD1, which was not confirmed against the DNA. TRBV1 is assigned pseudogene status. This CDR3 spans 16 amino acids. CDR3 in DNA: TGCACCAGCAGCCAAGATGGACAGGGATTCAATCAGCCCCAGCATTTT. Translating gives CTSSQDGQGFNQPQHF.

V is TRBV7-8 and J is TRBJ2-7, with D possibly matching TRBD1 (5 bases). The CDR3 has 16 amino acids. Germline assignment: CDR1 SGHVS and CDR2 FQNEAQ. Trimming removed 2 bases at V and 5 bases at J, with 19 bases between. CDR3 sequence: CASSLTSTVAHNEQYF. The DNA of the CDR3 is TGTGCCAGCAGCTTAACGTCGACAGTCGCTCATAACGAGCAGTACTTC.

The chain employs TRBV4-1 and TRBJ2-2; 13 bases agree with TRBD2. The germline CDR1 and CDR2 sequences are MGHRA and YSYEKL. This CDR3 region has 17 residues. V lost 2 bases, J lost 6 bases, and 6 bases stayed unmatched. The CDR3 protein is CASSQIAGTSGAGELFF. CDR3 coding DNA: TGCGCCAGCAGCCAAATTGCCGGGACTAGCGGGGCCGGGGAGCTGTTTTTT.

The V and J genes are TRBV11-1 and TRBJ2-2, with D maybe TRBD2 (6 bases). The V and J ends lost 5 bases and 5 bases respectively, with 15 bases between them. The CDR3 extends over 15 amino acids. The germline V gene encodes CDR1 SGHAT and CDR2 FQDESV (reference sequence). This CDR3 reads CASSREAYETGELFF. DNA for the CDR3: TGTGCCAGCAGCAGGGAGGCGTACGAAACCGGGGAGCTGTTTTTT.

The chain has TRBV5-4 and TRBJ2-7; D not resolved. Trimming removed 4 bases at V and 0 bases at J, with 11 bases between. The CDR3 is 14 residues long. Germline CDR1 reads SGHNT; CDR2 reads YYREEE (reference sequence). The CDR3 DNA reads TGTGCCAGCAGCCTGTACAGTTCCTCCTACGAGCAGTACTTC. This codes for CASSLYSSSYEQYF. Using reference TRBV5-4 and TRBJ2-7 for the parts outside the CDR3, the full variable domain is ETGVTQSPTHLIKTRGQQVTLRCSSQSGHNTVSWYQQALGQGPQFIFQYYREEENGRGNFPPRFSGLQFPNYSSELNVNALELDDSALYLCASSLYSSSYEQYFGPGTRLTVT.

The chain is built from TRBV18 and TRBJ1-6; perhaps TRBD1 as D (5 bases). Germline CDR1 is KGHSH and CDR2 is LQKENI. V gave up 2 bases and J gave up 3 bases, with 11 bases separating them. The CDR3 runs 16 residues. CDR3 residues: CASSPGAGLYNSPLHF. The CDR3 DNA follows: TGTGCCAGCTCACCAGGAGCAGGGCTCTATAATTCACCCCTCCACTTT.